A single sample is the source of the 18 T cell receptor beta chains below, sequenced in a study of shared clonotypes between healthy human individuals. Assay: immunoSEQ multiplex PCR; the TCRdb copy retains only in-frame clones and omits some. The top ten hold 0.1% to 0.15% of the sample, which has more than 2 million clones, 90% to 95% seen once. Sequencing input: naive CD4+ T cells sorted from blood. The subset is: CD45RA+ positively selected. The receptors shown here come from a man between 18 and 35 years old in good health.

The chain couples TRBV19 to TRBJ2-7, with TRBD1 identical over 12 bases. Germline CDR1 and CDR2: LNHDA and SQIVND (reference sequence). The V and J ends lost 3 bases and 4 bases, in that order; junction bases with no gene match: 4. The CDR3 has 15 amino acids. CDR3 region: CASSIGTGGLYEQYF. The CDR3 DNA reads TGTGCCAGTAGTATCGGGACAGGGGGCTTATACGAGCAGTACTTC.

CDR3 region: CASSGGQGALAGELFF. The CDR3 coding sequence is TGTGCCAGCAGTGGGGGACAGGGGGCGCTGGCCGGGGAGCTGTTTTTT. The chain has TRBV25-1 and TRBJ2-2, with 12 bases aligning to TRBD1. The germline V gene has CDR1 MGHDK and CDR2 SYGVNS. The CDR3 has 16 residues. After removal of 4 bases from V and 6 bases from J, the junction contained 6 bases not matched to a gene.

This clone was seen once. V is TRBV2 and J is TRBJ1-1; D not certain. Germline-derived CDR1 and CDR2 are SNHLY and FYNNEI. CDR3 length equals 13 residues. The V end was cut by 10 bases, the J end by 6 bases, with 18 bases between. CDR3 sequence reads: CATNTLPSPEAFF. The DNA of the CDR3 is TGTGCCACCAATACGCTCCCCAGCCCTGAAGCTTTCTTT.

The V and J genes are TRBV7-2 and TRBJ1-2; a possible D gene is TRBD1 (6 bases). The CDR3 has 15 amino acids. Trimming removed 5 bases at V and 7 bases at J, with 20 bases between. Germline-derived CDR1 and CDR2 are SGHTA and FQGNSA. The CDR3 loop is CASSDPGAIGGGYTF. CDR3 DNA sequence: TGTGCCAGCAGCGACCCAGGGGCCATAGGGGGTGGCTACACCTTC.

The chain combines TRBV29-1 with TRBJ1-1; D unclear. With 7 bases removed from V and 0 bases from J, the gap between germline ends came to 12 bases. Germline V gene lookup returns CDR1 SQVTM and CDR2 ANQGSEA. The CDR3 runs to 13 residues. In DNA, the CDR3 is TGCAGCGCCTACAAGTTAGTGAACACTGAAGCTTTCTTT. Amino acid sequence: CSAYKLVNTEAFF.

V and J are TRBV4-3 and TRBJ2-1; 9 bases map to TRBD1. CDR3 length: 15 residues. Germline V gives CDR1 LGHNA, CDR2 YSLEER. Germline trimming cut 3 bases from V and 10 bases from J; bases unmatched to any gene: 10. The CDR3 region has the DNA TGCGCCAGCAGCCAGGCCGGGACAGGGATCAGCGAGCAGTTCTTC. The encoded protein is CASSQAGTGISEQFF.

Points on this clone: The germline gene is not matched at one end of the junction; a read error may be the cause. V usage is TRBV6-1 and J usage is TRBJ2-3; 8 bases align to TRBD2. From germline, CDR1 is MNHNS and CDR2 SASEGT. The CDR3 spans 13 residues. The CDR3 loop is CASSEQGGRTAGF. In DNA, the CDR3 is TGTGCCAGCAGTGAACAAGGCGGGAGGACGGCGGGTTTT.

The rearrangement uses TRBV18 and TRBJ2-5; D is possibly TRBD2 (6 bases). V was trimmed by 4 bases and J by 2 bases, leaving 20 bases between them. The CDR3 sequence is 17 residues long. Per the germline V gene, CDR1 is KGHSH and CDR2 is LQKENI. The CDR3 region has the DNA TGTGCCAGCTCACTGAACAGCAGAAGGGGAGGACAAGAGACCCAGTACTTC. Protein sequence: CASSLNSRRGGQETQYF.

The V gene is TRBV25-1, the J gene TRBJ2-7; possible D gene TRBD2, 6 bases. The CDR3 has 16 amino acids. Deletions cut 5 bases from V and 5 bases from J, with 22 bases between. Germline CDR1 MGHDK, CDR2 SYGVNS. CDR3 DNA sequence: TGTGCCAGCAGTCCGCGGGGCGGACTGGCACGCGACGAGCAGTACTTC. Protein product: CASSPRGGLARDEQYF.

The chain combines TRBV23-1 with TRBJ2-4, with TRBD1 matching over 8 bases. TRBV23-1 is filed as an ORF, its function uncertain. The V and J ends lost 7 bases and 4 bases, in that order; junction bases with no gene match: 12. The CDR3 runs 16 residues. The CDR3 here is CASTPLEDREKNIQYF. The CDR3 bases are TGCGCCAGCACCCCCTTGGAGGACAGGGAAAAAAACATTCAGTACTTC.

The chain carries TRBV18 and TRBJ2-5; 8 bases line up with TRBD1. The germline CDR1 and CDR2 sequences are KGHSH and LQKENI. V was pared by 2 bases and J by 2 bases, with 10 bases of the junction left unmatched. The CDR3 length is 17 residues. DNA of the CDR3: TGTGCCAGCTCACCATCTAACCAGGGGGCGAGGCAAGAGACCCAGTACTTC. Translating it yields CASSPSNQGARQETQYF.

Comment on this clone: This sample also contains other DNA sequences that code for the same CDR3. The chain employs TRBV25-1 and TRBJ1-2; D is possibly TRBD1 (5 bases). Trimming left V 2 bases short and J 2 bases short, with 12 bases between. There are 15 residues in the CDR3. Germline CDR1 reads MGHDK; CDR2 reads SYGVNS. CDR3 sequence reads: CASSEVRQPNYGYTF. The CDR3 DNA reads TGTGCCAGCAGTGAAGTCCGACAGCCAAACTATGGCTACACCTTC.

This clone was recorded a few times. This chain connects TRBV23-1 to TRBJ2-7; 8 bases are a match to TRBD2. TRBV23-1 is treated as an ORF (open reading frame) with a function not yet certain. This CDR3 contains 16 residues. V trimming: 2 bases; J trimming: 3 bases; junction bases outside the gene matches: 9. CDR3 sequence (DNA): TGCGCCAGCAGTCAACCCCGTGGTAGCGGGGTCTACGAGCAGTACTTC. Translated, it gives CASSQPRGSGVYEQYF.

The chain uses TRBV5-1 and TRBJ2-5; possible D gene TRBD2, 6 bases. This CDR3 contains 16 residues. The V end lost 0 bases, the J end lost 5 bases, and 17 bases lay between the germline ends. Per germline, CDR1 SGHRS and CDR2 YFSETQ. The CDR3 spells CASSLGGTSRGETQYF. CDR3 in DNA: TGCGCCAGCAGCTTGGGCGGGACTTCCCGAGGGGAGACCCAGTACTTC. Combining the CDR3 with reference TRBV5-1 and TRBJ2-5 gives the whole variable domain KAGVTQTPRYLIKTRGQQVTLSCSPISGHRSVSWYQQTPGQGLQFLFEYFSETQRNKGNFPGRFSGRQFSNSRSEMNVSTLELGDSALYLCASSLGGTSRGETQYFGPGTRLLVL.

The V call is TRBV6-1, the J call TRBJ2-1; 7 bases align to TRBD2. The CDR3 sequence is 13 residues long. With 9 bases clipped from V and 6 bases from J, the junction kept 8 bases outside the gene matches. CDR1 is MNHNS and CDR2 is SASEGT in the germline V gene. Here the CDR3 DNA reads TGTGCCAGTACTTATGAGCGGGGCAATGAGCAGTTCTTC. This codes for CASTYERGNEQFF.

The chain joins TRBV6-6 to TRBJ1-4, with 8 bases lining up with TRBD1. Trimming cost V 5 bases and J 7 bases; bases outside gene matches: 9. Per the germline V gene, CDR1 is MNHNY and CDR2 is SVGAGI (reference sequence). The length of the CDR3 is 15 residues. DNA of the CDR3: TGTGCCAGCAGTACACCGGGACAGGCGGGTGAAAAACTGTTTTTT. This sequence encodes CASSTPGQAGEKLFF.

Details on this clone: At the DNA level, this CDR3 is encoded by other sequences in the same sample as well. The chain employs TRBV18 and TRBJ1-1, with D perhaps TRBD1 (5 bases). Trimming left V 5 bases short and J 1 base short, with 8 bases between. Germline-derived CDR1 and CDR2 are KGHSH and LQKENI. CDR3 size: 13 residues. The CDR3 here is CASSSDRNTEAFF. DNA of the CDR3: TGTGCCAGCTCATCAGACAGGAACACTGAAGCTTTCTTT.

The chain carries TRBV7-2 and TRBJ1-6; tentative D call: TRBD1 (5 bases). V was cut by 4 bases and J by 0 bases, with 10 bases left in between. In germline, CDR1 is SGHTA, CDR2 FQGNSA. This CDR3 comprises 16 residues. DNA for the CDR3: TGTGCCAGCAGCTCGGACATCAGCTCCTATAATTCACCCCTCCACTTT. Its translation: CASSSDISSYNSPLHF.